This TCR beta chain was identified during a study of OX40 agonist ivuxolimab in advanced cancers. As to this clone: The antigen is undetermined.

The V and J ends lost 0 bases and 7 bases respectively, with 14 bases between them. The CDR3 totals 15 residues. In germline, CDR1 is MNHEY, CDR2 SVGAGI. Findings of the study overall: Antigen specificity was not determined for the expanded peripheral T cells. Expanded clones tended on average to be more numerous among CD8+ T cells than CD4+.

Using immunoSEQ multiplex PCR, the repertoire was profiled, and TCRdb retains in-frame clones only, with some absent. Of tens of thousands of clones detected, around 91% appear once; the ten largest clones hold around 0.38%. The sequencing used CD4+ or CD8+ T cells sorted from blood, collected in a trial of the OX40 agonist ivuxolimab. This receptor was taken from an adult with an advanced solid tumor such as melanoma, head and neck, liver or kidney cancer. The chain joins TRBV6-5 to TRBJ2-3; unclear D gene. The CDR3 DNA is TGTGCCAGCAGTTACTCGAATCGTTATAGGAATACGCAGTATTTT. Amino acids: CASSYSNRYRNTQYF.